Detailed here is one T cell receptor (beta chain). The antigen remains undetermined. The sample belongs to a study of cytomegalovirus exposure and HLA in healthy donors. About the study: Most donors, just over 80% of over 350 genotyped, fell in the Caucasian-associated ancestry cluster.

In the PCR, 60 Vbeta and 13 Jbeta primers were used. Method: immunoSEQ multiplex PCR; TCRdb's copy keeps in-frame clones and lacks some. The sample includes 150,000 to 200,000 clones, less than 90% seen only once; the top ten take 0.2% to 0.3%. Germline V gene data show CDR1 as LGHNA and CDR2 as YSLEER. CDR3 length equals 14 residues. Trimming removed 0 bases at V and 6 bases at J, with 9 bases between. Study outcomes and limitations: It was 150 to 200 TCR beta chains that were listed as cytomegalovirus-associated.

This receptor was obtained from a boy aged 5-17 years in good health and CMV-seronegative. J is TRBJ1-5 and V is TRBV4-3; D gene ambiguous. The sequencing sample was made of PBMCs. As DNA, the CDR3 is TGCGCCAGCAGCCAAGATCCGCAGTTTCAGCCCCAGCATTTT. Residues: CASSQDPQFQPQHF.